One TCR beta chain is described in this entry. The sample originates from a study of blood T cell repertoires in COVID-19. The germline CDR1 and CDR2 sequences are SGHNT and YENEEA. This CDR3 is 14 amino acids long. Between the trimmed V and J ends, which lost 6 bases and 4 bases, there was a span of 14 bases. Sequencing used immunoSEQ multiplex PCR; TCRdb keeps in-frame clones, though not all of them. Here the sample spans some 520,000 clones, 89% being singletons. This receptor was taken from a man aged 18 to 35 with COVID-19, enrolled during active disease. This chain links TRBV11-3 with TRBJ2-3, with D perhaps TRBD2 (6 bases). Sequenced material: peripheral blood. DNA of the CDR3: TGTGCCAGCAGGGACCACAAGCGGGCAGATACGCAGTATTTT. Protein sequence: CASRDHKRADTQYF.